Sequencing of this T cell receptor beta chain was carried out in a study of cytomegalovirus exposure and HLA in healthy donors. The CDR3 runs to 14 residues. Germline V gene lookup returns CDR1 MDHEN and CDR2 SYDVKM. Unmatched junction bases numbered 4, after V lost 4 bases and J lost 6 bases. The PCR employed 60 Vbeta primers together with 13 Jbeta primers. Produced via immunoSEQ multiplex PCR; TCRdb's table is partial and in-frame only. This table holds over 200,000 clones, just over 75% found once. This chain connects TRBV28 to TRBJ1-5, with 9 bases fitting TRBD1. This receptor was taken from a woman aged 55-70 years in good health and CMV-seropositive. The material sequenced was PBMCs. Written as DNA, the CDR3 is TGTGCCAGCAGTTCGGGACAGGGTTTTCAGCCCCAGCATTTT. This sequence encodes CASSSGQGFQPQHF.